The rows below give T cell receptor beta chains drawn from one sample of a study of Graves' ophthalmopathy and Graves' hyperthyroidism. Via MiXCR, TCRdb re-called the multiplex PCR reads, giving one row per CDR3 protein. Among a few hundred thousand distinct CDR3 sequences listed, less than 45% were seen once. What was sequenced was peripheral blood or thyroid tissue (not recorded which). Receptors were obtained from an adult man with Graves' hyperthyroidism. The CDR3 runs from the conserved cysteine through the conserved F or W. The D gene is left open where the match is weak. A clone size is listed for some rows: how often the clone was seen (once, few, many), or a class if it is expanded.

V,D,J,size,CDR3,DNA
TRBV24-1,.,TRBJ2-6,.,CATSGTGVASSGANVLTF,TGTGCCACCAGTGGAACGGGAGTGGCTTCCTCTGGGGCCAACGTCCTGACTTTC
TRBV7-2,.,TRBJ1-1,few,CASSPGRTSTEAFF,TGTGCCAGCTCACCGGGCAGGACATCCACTGAAGCTTTCTTT
TRBV12-3/TRBV12-4,TRBD2,TRBJ2-7,many,CASSPLIAGRYEQYF,TGTGCCAGCAGCCCTCTTATAGCGGGTAGATACGAGCAGTACTTC
TRBV6-5,.,TRBJ1-1,few,CASSYSWTVNTEAFF,TGTGCCAGCAGTTACTCGTGGACAGTGAACACTGAAGCTTTCTTT
TRBV20-1,.,TRBJ1-1,few,CSARDLSGGSMNTEAFF,TGCAGTGCTAGAGATCTCTCCGGGGGCTCCATGAACACTGAAGCTTTCTTT
TRBV30,.,TRBJ1-6,.,CAWRSNSPLHF,TGTGCCTGGAGATCTAATTCACCCCTCCACTTT
TRBV12-3/TRBV12-4,.,TRBJ1-1,.,CASSPTPGRNTGAFF,TGTGCCAGCAGCCCGACCCCGGGGAGGAACACTGGAGCTTTCTTT
TRBV5-1,.,TRBJ2-5,many,CASSWQRGEETQYF,TGCGCCAGCAGTTGGCAAAGGGGAGAAGAGACCCAGTACTTC
TRBV2,.,TRBJ2-5,.,CASSGSRGETQYF,TGTGCCAGCAGCGGCTCGAGGGGGGAGACCCAGTACTTC
TRBV7-8,TRBD2,TRBJ2-5,many,CASSLVSGRGGRQETQYF,TGTGCCAGCAGCTTAGTGTCTGGTCGGGGGGGCAGACAAGAGACCCAGTACTTC
TRBV7-2,.,TRBJ2-6,few,CASSREVADVLTF,TGTGCCAGCAGCCGCGAGGTAGCCGACGTCCTGACTTTC
TRBV2,.,TRBJ2-5,.,CASSYLQGQETQYF,TGTGCCAGCAGTTATCTACAGGGCCAAGAGACCCAGTACTTC
TRBV29-1,TRBD1,TRBJ2-2,.,CSGPGQGVVGELFF,TGCAGCGGGCCGGGACAGGGGGTCGTCGGGGAGCTGTTTTTT
TRBV4-1,.,TRBJ1-2,many,CASSQGRGQGLYGYTF,TGCGCCAGCAGCCAAGGTCGCGGCCAGGGCCTCTATGGCTACACCTTC
TRBV7-2,TRBD2,TRBJ2-1,.,CASSQFEGLAQFF,TGTGCCAGCAGCCAATTCGAGGGACTAGCGCAGTTCTTC
TRBV7-8,TRBD1,TRBJ1-2,.,CASSRGQGTDGYTF,TGTGCCAGCAGCCGGGGACAGGGCACGGACGGCTACACCTTC
TRBV5-1,.,TRBJ1-5,few,CASSLAPDSLNQPQHF,TGCGCCAGCAGCTTGGCCCCCGACAGCTTAAATCAGCCCCAGCATTTT
TRBV5-5,.,TRBJ1-1,many,CASSSGSNTEAFF,TGTGCCAGCAGCTCCGGGTCGAACACTGAAGCTTTCTTT
TRBV10-3,.,TRBJ1-4,.,CAISGQGSNEKLFF,TGTGCCATCAGTGGACAAGGCAGTAATGAAAAACTGTTTTTT
TRBV10-3,TRBD1,TRBJ1-6,once,CAISEGTGGNSPLHF,TGTGCCATCAGTGAAGGGACAGGGGGCAATTCACCCCTCCACTTT
TRBV6-5,TRBD1,TRBJ1-1,many,CASSYRVTGGYAEAFF,TGTGCCAGCAGTTACAGGGTGACAGGGGGCTACGCTGAAGCTTTCTTT
TRBV2,.,TRBJ1-5,.,CAGSEATGLQPHHF,TGCGCCGGCAGTGAAGCGACAGGACTTCAGCCCCACCATTTT
TRBV9,.,TRBJ1-4,many,CASSVTVGYNEKLFF,TGTGCCAGCAGCGTAACGGTCGGATATAATGAAAAACTGTTTTTT
TRBV12-3/TRBV12-4,.,TRBJ1-6,many,CASSLQGPNSPLHF,TGTGCCAGCAGTTTACAGGGGCCGAATTCACCCCTCCACTTT
TRBV7-9,.,TRBJ1-4,many,CASSLEGGKLFF,TGTGCCAGCAGCTTAGAGGGGGGAAAACTGTTTTTT
TRBV29-1,.,TRBJ2-3,.,CSVEAGESGTQYF,TGCAGCGTTGAAGCGGGAGAAAGTGGTACGCAGTATTTT
TRBV7-2,TRBD1,TRBJ1-6,.,CASSQTGGSPLHF,TGTGCCAGCAGCCAGACAGGGGGTTCACCCCTCCACTTT
TRBV15,TRBD1,TRBJ1-2,.,CATSREGQRNYGYTF,TGTGCCACCAGCAGAGAGGGACAGCGAAACTATGGCTACACCTTC
TRBV15,.,TRBJ1-4,.,CATSRAWGGGKLFF,TGTGCCACCAGCAGAGCCTGGGGGGGCGGAAAACTGTTTTTT
TRBV19,.,TRBJ1-4,.,CASGLAGNEKLFF,TGTGCCAGCGGACTAGCGGGTAATGAAAAACTGTTTTTT
TRBV24-1,.,TRBJ2-1,.,CATSDPSGFNEQFF,TGTGCCACCAGTGATCCCAGCGGGTTCAATGAGCAGTTCTTC
TRBV10-1,.,TRBJ2-5,once,CASSGLFGETQYF,TGCGCCAGCAGTGGTTTGTTCGGAGAGACCCAGTACTTC
TRBV20-1,TRBD1,TRBJ2-7,.,CSARDQGQGSYEQYF,TGCAGTGCTAGAGATCAAGGACAGGGCTCCTACGAGCAGTACTTC
TRBV7-9,.,TRBJ1-1,many,CASSLGGVTEAFF,TGTGCCAGCAGCTTAGGCGGGGTCACTGAAGCTTTCTTT
TRBV19,.,TRBJ1-1,many,CASSSLMNTEAFF,TGTGCCAGTAGTAGCCTCATGAACACTGAAGCTTTCTTT
TRBV5-8,.,TRBJ1-1,many,CASSSPGHTRGAFF,TGTGCCAGCAGTTCTCCGGGACACACAAGGGGAGCTTTCTTT
TRBV7-3,.,TRBJ1-1,.,CASSRRRTGNNEAFF,TGTGCCAGCAGCCGGAGGAGGACCGGGAACAATGAAGCTTTCTTT
TRBV9,.,TRBJ2-3,.,CASSVGTSSTDTQYF,TGTGCCAGCAGCGTGGGCACGTCATCAACAGATACGCAGTATTTT
TRBV5-8,.,TRBJ1-6,many,CASSLVVGPSNSPLHF,TGTGCCAGCAGCTTAGTAGTGGGACCGAGCAATTCACCCCTCCACTTT
TRBV7-9,.,TRBJ2-2,.,CASEPSWSQNTGELFF,TGTGCCAGCGAGCCTAGCTGGAGTCAGAACACCGGGGAGCTGTTTTTT
TRBV7-9,TRBD1,TRBJ1-2,once,CASSSQGGYGSTF,TGCGCCAGCAGCTCGCAGGGGGGCTATGGCTCCACCTTC
TRBV2,TRBD1,TRBJ2-7,.,CASSGLWQGAAYEQYF,TGTGCCAGCAGTGGGTTATGGCAGGGGGCGGCCTACGAGCAGTACTTC
TRBV2,.,TRBJ1-4,many,CASSERRGGTNEKLFF,TGTGCCAGCAGTGAACGAAGGGGTGGCACTAATGAAAAACTGTTTTTT
TRBV5-8,TRBD2,TRBJ2-7,many,CASSWPGTSEFYEQYF,TGTGCCAGCAGCTGGCCAGGGACTAGCGAGTTCTACGAGCAGTACTTC
TRBV25-1,TRBD1,TRBJ1-5,.,CASSLDLGRGPSNQPQHF,TGTGCCAGCAGCTTAGATCTGGGCAGGGGGCCCAGCAATCAGCCCCAGCATTTT